Following are 23 T cell receptor beta chains from one sample sequenced in a study of T-cell memory formation after mild COVID-19. TCRdb reanalysed the 5' RACE reads using MiXCR and keeps one entry per CDR3 protein. Seen here are under 650,000 distinct CDR3 sequences, 18% observed once, and the top ten hold 12%. The material sequenced was PBMCs or a T cell subset sorted from them (not recorded which). These receptors all stem from an adult woman who had mild COVID-19 (a few samples of this study predate the infection). Cell type and time point are not known.

In this sample, this clonotype turned up many times. This rearrangement joins TRBV5-4 to TRBJ2-5, with TRBD2 as a possible D gene (6 bases). Looked up from germline, CDR1 is SGHNT and CDR2 is YYREEE (reference sequence). The CDR3 loop spans 12 amino acids. Trimming pared 5 bases from V and 9 bases from J, leaving 14 bases between. Here the CDR3 reads CASRRGGGAQYF. DNA of the CDR3: TGTGCCAGCAGGAGGGGCGGCGGGGCCCAGTACTTC.

The table lists this clonotype with a few counts. The V and J genes are TRBV19 and TRBJ1-6; no firm D call. The CDR3 loop spans 16 amino acids. Germline CDR1 and CDR2: LNHDA and SQIVND (reference sequence). V lost 4 bases, J lost 2 bases, and 12 bases lay in between. The CDR3 region has the DNA TGTGCCAGTAGTAATTCCGGAGTCGCCTATAATTCACCCCTCCACTTT. Amino acids: CASSNSGVAYNSPLHF.

This clonotype has only a few counts. This chain uses TRBV5-5 with TRBJ1-1; 11 nucleotides align to TRBD1. The CDR3 consists of 17 residues. Trimming removed 0 bases from V and 4 bases from J; junction bases left unmatched: 8. From germline, CDR1 is SGHKS and CDR2 YYEKEE (reference sequence). The CDR3 loop reads CASSLGTGGAQGTEAFF. The CDR3 DNA follows: TGTGCCAGCAGCTTGGGGACAGGGGGCGCCCAGGGCACTGAAGCTTTCTTT.

At least ten counts were recorded for this clonotype. J is TRBJ2-3 and V is TRBV12-3 or TRBV12-4; a weak D match, TRBD2 (6 bases). This CDR3 is 18 amino acids long. The V end was cut by 3 bases, the J end by 4 bases, with 23 bases between. The CDR3 region has the DNA TGTGCCAGCAGTTTGGGGCCTAGCGTTCCCCCGAGGGCAGATACGCAGTATTTT. It is translated as CASSLGPSVPPRADTQYF.

This clonotype appeared a few times. The chain is built from TRBV12-3 or TRBV12-4 and TRBJ1-1; a weak D match, TRBD1 (5 bases). The CDR3 contains 14 residues. Trimming left V 3 bases short and J 0 bases short, with 8 bases between. CDR3 DNA: TGTGCCAGCAGTTTCGGGGCAATGAACACTGAAGCTTTCTTT. It encodes CASSFGAMNTEAFF.

The V call is TRBV27, the J call TRBJ1-1; D perhaps matches TRBD1 (6 bases). The CDR3 covers 13 residues. V was clipped by 5 bases and J by 5 bases, with 12 bases between them. Germline-derived CDR1 and CDR2 are MNHEY and SMNVEV (reference sequence). The CDR3 bases are TGTGCCAGCAGTCCCATTAGGGGGACTGAAGCTTTCTTT. It is translated as CASSPIRGTEAFF.

This clonotype was observed a handful of times. The chain is built from TRBV2 and TRBJ1-1; D is possibly TRBD1 (6 bases). Trimming removed 6 bases at V and 11 bases at J, with 16 bases between. This CDR3 contains 12 residues. The germline gives CDR1 SNHLY, CDR2 FYNNEI. The CDR3 spells CASSGGASTAFF. The CDR3 DNA reads as TGTGCCAGCAGCGGGGGGGCCAGCACGGCTTTCTTT.

This clonotype has a handful of counts. The chain carries TRBV7-2 and TRBJ2-3; 7 bases match TRBD1. The germline V gene has CDR1 SGHTA and CDR2 FQGNSA. V gave up 5 bases and J gave up 6 bases; unmatched junction bases: 5. The CDR3 is 13 amino acids. The CDR3 protein is CASSRLQGDTQYF. The CDR3 DNA sequence: TGTGCCAGCAGCCGCCTACAGGGGGATACGCAGTATTTT.

The V gene is TRBV7-2, the J gene TRBJ1-1, with 7 bases identical to TRBD1. Germline lookup yields CDR1 SGHTA and CDR2 FQGNSA. Trimming removed 5 bases from V and 8 bases from J; junction bases left unmatched: 5. CDR3 length: 12 residues. CDR3 DNA: TGTGCCAGCAGCACCGAGACAGGGGAAGCTTTCTTT. Translation: CASSTETGEAFF.

This clonotype was detected a few times. The V gene is TRBV4-2, the J gene TRBJ2-7; a weak D match, TRBD1 (8 bases). The ends were cut back, 3 bases at V and 0 bases at J, with 15 bases in the middle. This CDR3 is 16 amino acids long. The germline V gene has CDR1 LGHNA and CDR2 YNFKEQ. This CDR3 reads CASSQGGTGSSYEQYF. CDR3 nucleotides: TGTGCCAGCAGCCAGGGGGGGACAGGAAGCTCCTACGAGCAGTACTTC.

This clonotype was seen a handful of times. The chain joins TRBV4-1 to TRBJ1-5; possible D gene TRBD1, 6 bases. Germline-derived CDR1 and CDR2 are MGHRA and YSYEKL. V dropped 1 base and J dropped 6 bases, with 10 bases sitting between them. The CDR3 loop spans 14 amino acids. The CDR3 loop is CASSQVGGSQPQHF. The CDR3 nucleotides are TGCGCCAGCAGCCAAGTTGGGGGCAGTCAGCCCCAGCATTTT.

Only a few counts were recorded for this clonotype. V gene TRBV30 combines with J gene TRBJ2-1; 10 bases agree with TRBD2. CDR1 is GTSNPN and CDR2 is SVGIG in the germline V gene (reference sequence). There are 18 residues in the CDR3. V lost 3 bases, J lost 2 bases, and 13 bases stayed unmatched. Here the CDR3 DNA reads TGTGCCTGGAGCGATCTCGGAGCGGGGGGGAATACCTACAATGAGCAGTTCTTC. The encoded protein is CAWSDLGAGGNTYNEQFF.

The chain combines TRBV7-2 with TRBJ2-5, with D tentatively TRBD1 or TRBD2 (5 bases each). From germline, CDR1 is SGHTA and CDR2 FQGNSA. The CDR3 has 14 amino acids. V shed 4 bases and J shed 5 bases, with 14 bases lying between them. The CDR3 DNA sequence: TGTGCCAGCAGCTCCCCGGGGCCTACGGAGACCCAGTACTTC. Amino acid sequence: CASSSPGPTETQYF.

The chain combines TRBV7-9 with TRBJ1-1, with 11 positions matching TRBD1. J was trimmed by 11 bases and V by 4 bases; bases with no gene match: 18. CDR1 and CDR2 (germline): SEHNR, FQNEAQ (reference sequence). The CDR3 has 17 amino acids. DNA of the CDR3: TGTGCCAGCAGCTCTGCTATTCCGGGACAGGGGGACGATCGGGCTTTCTTT. The encoded protein is CASSSAIPGQGDDRAFF.

The J gene is TRBJ1-4, the V gene TRBV7-2; D is perhaps TRBD1 (5 bases). The germline CDR1 and CDR2 sequences are SGHTA and FQGNSA. The CDR3 has 18 residues. The V gene lost 5 bases and the J gene lost 5 bases, with 24 bases spanning the gap. CDR3 protein: CASSPIRVRGGRNEKLFF. The DNA for the CDR3 is TGTGCCAGCAGCCCAATACGAGTCCGGGGCGGACGAAATGAAAAACTGTTTTTT. The variable domain in full, with the rest retrieved from reference TRBV7-2 and TRBJ1-4, is GAGVSQSPSNKVTEKGKDVELRCDPISGHTALYWYRQSLGQGLEFLIYFQGNSAPDKSGLPSDRFSAERTGGSVSTLTIQRTQQEDSAVYLCASSPIRVRGGRNEKLFFGSGTQLSVL.

The CDR3 region is CASSLTGQNTEAFF. The CDR3, as DNA: TGTGCCAGCAGTTTGACCGGACAGAACACTGAAGCTTTCTTT. V is TRBV27 and J is TRBJ1-1; D possibly corresponds to TRBD1 (5 bases). This CDR3 is 14 amino acids long. The V gene lost 3 bases and the J gene lost 1 base, with 9 bases spanning the gap. Germline V gene sequence: CDR1 MNHEY, CDR2 SMNVEV (reference sequence).

This clonotype was observed a handful of times. The genes are TRBV6-6 and TRBJ2-5; D not certain. The germline V gene encodes CDR1 MNHNY and CDR2 SVGAGI (reference sequence). V lost 2 bases to trimming and J lost 5 bases, with 6 bases between them. The CDR3 contains 12 residues. The CDR3 loop is CASSYPWETQYF. The CDR3 bases are TGTGCCAGCAGTTACCCCTGGGAGACCCAGTACTTC.

This chain uses TRBV30 with TRBJ1-5; D perhaps matches TRBD1 (6 bases). CDR3 length: 14 residues. The V gene lost 5 bases and the J gene lost 2 bases, with 13 bases spanning the gap. Germline lookup yields CDR1 GTSNPN and CDR2 SVGIG (reference sequence). CDR3: CAWRGALGNQPQHF. Here the CDR3 DNA reads TGTGCCTGGCGGGGGGCGTTGGGCAATCAGCCCCAGCATTTT.

The chain joins TRBV2 to TRBJ2-1, with 10 bases aligning to TRBD2. This CDR3 is built from 16 residues. The V gene's germline CDR1 is SNHLY and CDR2 FYNNEI. Trimming cost V 9 bases and J 0 bases; bases outside gene matches: 8. The CDR3, as DNA: TGTGCCAGGACTAGCGGGTCAATGATCTCCTACAATGAGCAGTTCTTC. It yields the protein CARTSGSMISYNEQFF.

This clonotype has more than one count but fewer than ten. The chain has TRBV7-9 and TRBJ1-1, with 7 bases that match TRBD1. The germline gives CDR1 SEHNR, CDR2 FQNEAQ (reference sequence). CDR3 length equals 15 residues. Trimming took 1 base from V and 5 from J; bases not matched to a gene: 7. CDR3 sequence reads: CASSLGDRVGTEAFF. Written as DNA, the CDR3 is TGTGCCAGCAGCTTAGGAGACAGGGTGGGAACTGAAGCTTTCTTT.

Comments on this clonotype: This CDR3 is missing its conserved last phenylalanine or tryptophan, likely due to a read error. The V gene is TRBV7-2, the J gene TRBJ2-5, with 8 bases fitting TRBD2. Germline lookup yields CDR1 SGHTA and CDR2 FQGNSA. The length of the CDR3 is 14 residues. J was trimmed by 5 bases and V by 0 bases; bases with no gene match: 2. The CDR3 DNA sequence: TGTGCCAGCAGCTTAGCCGGGAGGGCTGAGACCCAGTACTTA. Residues: CASSLAGRAETQYL.

This clonotype was seen a few times. This sequence joins TRBV7-9 and TRBJ1-2, with a possible D match to TRBD1 (5 bases). Germline-derived CDR1 and CDR2 are SEHNR and FQNEAQ (reference sequence). The CDR3 length is 16 residues. V lost 4 bases, J lost 0 bases, and 15 bases lay in between. This CDR3 reads CASSSGGGGSNYGYTF. The CDR3 DNA follows: TGTGCCAGCAGCTCCGGGGGGGGAGGCTCTAACTATGGCTACACCTTC.

CDR3 loop: CSARLLAGEDTQYF. Here the CDR3 DNA reads TGCAGTGCTAGATTACTAGCGGGCGAAGATACGCAGTATTTT. The chain has TRBV20-1 and TRBJ2-3, with TRBD2 matching over 9 bases. Germline V gene lookup returns CDR1 DFQATT and CDR2 SNEGSKA (reference sequence). The CDR3 spans 14 residues. V shed 2 bases and J 5 bases; nucleotides not matched to a gene: 5.